Listed below are T cell receptor beta chains from one sample, sequenced in a study of cytomegalovirus exposure and HLA in healthy donors. Assay: immunoSEQ multiplex PCR; the TCRdb copy retains only in-frame clones and omits some. The sample lists nearly 110,000 clones, about 85% seen once, with 2% to 2.5% in the top ten. The source material was PBMCs. The receptors stem from a man aged 30-40 years in good health and CMV-seronegative. The CDR3 runs from the conserved cysteine through the conserved F or W. Fields, in order: clone size, J gene, V gene, D gene, CDR3 protein, CDR3 DNA. A D gene is named only where the DNA matches it firmly. Not every row has a clone size; where given, it reads once, few, many or a size class.

.	TRBJ2-1	TRBV14	.	CASSQGTYNEQFF	TGTGCCAGCAGCCAAGGTACTTACAATGAGCAGTTCTTC
.	TRBJ2-5	TRBV18	.	CASSPVSPGAQYF	TGTGCCAGCTCACCCGTCTCCCCCGGGGCCCAGTACTTC
few	TRBJ1-1	TRBV5-4	.	CASSLSQGRTEAFF	TGTGCCAGCAGCTTGAGCCAGGGCCGTACTGAAGCTTTCTTT
.	TRBJ2-1	TRBV27	.	CASSSQGTYNEQFF	TGTGCCAGCAGTTCACAGGGTACCTACAATGAGCAGTTCTTC
.	TRBJ1-5	TRBV15	.	CATSSAPPGSPGLTQHF	TGTGCCACCAGCAGTGCCCCGCCGGGATCCCCCGGATTGACCCAGCATTTT
.	TRBJ1-1	TRBV28	TRBD1	CASRMPGQGRNTEAFF	TGTGCCAGCAGAATGCCGGGACAGGGGCGGAACACTGAAGCTTTCTTT
.	TRBJ2-3	TRBV4-2	.	CASSQEFYSSSRMDTQYF	TGTGCCAGCAGCCAAGAATTTTACTCAAGTTCGAGAATGGATACGCAGTATTTT
.	TRBJ1-6	TRBV7-2	.	CASSHGGASYNSPLHF	TGTGCCAGCAGCCACGGAGGGGCCTCCTATAATTCACCCCTCCACTTT
.	TRBJ2-5	TRBV4-1	.	CASSQEVGTAGDETQYF	TGCGCCAGCAGCCAAGAGGTGGGGACAGCGGGGGATGAGACCCAGTACTTC
.	TRBJ1-2	TRBV11-2	.	CASSFGPGGGYGYTF	TGTGCCAGCAGCTTTGGCCCGGGGGGAGGCTATGGCTACACCTTC
.	TRBJ2-1	TRBV5-1	.	CASSHHDRSSYNEQFF	TGCGCCAGCAGCCATCACGACAGGAGCTCCTACAATGAGCAGTTCTTC
.	TRBJ2-7	TRBV5-1	TRBD2	CASSLAGTSGVSSYEQYF	TGCGCCAGCAGCTTGGCCGGGACTAGCGGGGTGAGCTCCTACGAGCAGTACTTC
.	TRBJ2-7	TRBV6-5	TRBD1	CASSQGTGVREQYF	TGTGCCAGCAGTCAGGGGACAGGGGTACGGGAGCAGTACTTC
.	TRBJ1-3	TRBV6-5	TRBD1	CASRRDRGSGNTIYF	TGTGCCAGCAGACGCGACAGGGGTTCTGGAAACACCATATATTTT
once	TRBJ2-7	TRBV18	.	CASSPWPGREQYF	TGTGCCAGCTCACCATGGCCGGGGAGGGAGCAGTACTTC
.	TRBJ2-7	TRBV20-1	.	CSARRVHEQYF	TGCAGTGCTCGAAGAGTCCACGAGCAGTACTTC
few	TRBJ2-7	TRBV20-1	.	CSASHRYF	TGCAGTGCTAGTCACAGGTACTTC
.	TRBJ1-1	TRBV9	.	CASSLWTDTEAFF	TGTGCCAGCAGCCTATGGACAGACACTGAAGCTTTCTTT
.	TRBJ2-5	TRBV30	TRBD1	CAWSVSRTGVGETQYF	TGTGCCTGGAGTGTAAGTCGGACAGGGGTAGGAGAGACCCAGTACTTC
.	TRBJ1-1	TRBV6-5	TRBD1	CASSWDRKGNTEAFF	TGTGCCAGCAGCTGGGACAGAAAAGGGAACACTGAAGCTTTCTTT
.	TRBJ2-1	TRBV6-5	.	CASSYAREQFF	TGTGCCAGCAGTTACGCCCGGGAGCAGTTCTTC
.	TRBJ2-6	TRBV4-2	.	CASSQERGSGANVLTF	TGTGCCAGCAGCCAAGAAAGAGGCTCCGGGGCCAACGTCCTGACTTTC
.	TRBJ1-1	TRBV4-2	.	CASSPDQETGPEAFF	TGTGCCAGCAGCCCTGACCAAGAGACAGGACCCGAAGCTTTCTTT
.	TRBJ1-1	TRBV29-1	.	CSVGDEAFF	TGCAGCGTTGGCGATGAAGCTTTCTTT
.	TRBJ2-1	TRBV6-5	.	CASRGTGVNEQFF	TGTGCCAGCAGGGGCACGGGGGTGAATGAGCAGTTCTTC
.	TRBJ2-5	TRBV29-1	TRBD2	CSVGLAGDVETQYF	TGCAGCGTGGGGCTAGCGGGAGACGTGGAGACCCAGTACTTC
.	TRBJ1-2	TRBV7-9	.	CASSLRGGDYGYTF	TGTGCCAGCAGCTTGAGGGGGGGGGACTATGGCTACACCTTC
few	TRBJ2-1	TRBV6-5	.	CASSSPDKHEQFF	TGTGCCAGCAGTTCCCCGGACAAACATGAGCAGTTCTTC
.	TRBJ2-7	TRBV30	.	CAWSVAGYEQYF	TGTGCCTGGAGTGTGGCCGGGTACGAGCAGTACTTC
.	TRBJ1-2	TRBV6-5	TRBD1	CASSRQGARDYGYTF	TGTGCCAGCAGCCGCCAGGGGGCGCGGGACTATGGCTACACCTTC
few	TRBJ2-5	TRBV10-1	TRBD2	CARREEGGFQETQYF	TGCGCCCGGCGGGAGGAGGGGGGATTCCAAGAGACCCAGTACTTC
.	TRBJ1-2	TRBV6-5	.	CASSLTFRGGYGYTF	TGTGCCAGCAGTTTGACCTTTAGGGGTGGCTATGGCTACACCTTC
.	TRBJ2-2	TRBV28	TRBD1	CASSSGQGLGELFF	TGTGCCAGCAGCTCCGGACAGGGTTTAGGGGAGCTGTTTTTT
.	TRBJ2-1	TRBV14	.	CASSPLKLSYNEQFF	TGTGCCAGCAGCCCTTTGAAACTATCCTACAATGAGCAGTTCTTC
.	TRBJ2-4	TRBV7-2	.	CASSFTGPHIQYF	TGTGCCAGCAGCTTCACAGGACCCCACATTCAGTACTTC
few	TRBJ2-6	TRBV4-1	TRBD1	CASLRAGGRGGANVLTF	TGCGCCAGCCTAAGGGCAGGGGGCCGTGGGGGGGCCAACGTCCTGACTTTC
.	TRBJ2-2	TRBV7-8	TRBD2	CASSFLAGGSGELFF	TGTGCCAGCAGCTTCTTAGCGGGAGGATCCGGGGAGCTGTTTTTT
.	TRBJ2-4	TRBV4-1	TRBD2	CASSHFLGVRGDKNIQYF	TGCGCCAGCAGCCACTTCTTAGGGGTACGGGGGGACAAAAACATTCAGTACTTC
.	TRBJ2-3	TRBV4-1	TRBD1	CASSQDQGQGDADTQYF	TGCGCCAGCAGCCAAGACCAGGGACAGGGCGATGCAGATACGCAGTATTTT
.	TRBJ2-7	TRBV9	.	CASRSRTEGVFEQYF	TGTGCCAGCAGGAGCCGGACCGAGGGAGTTTTCGAGCAGTACTTC
.	TRBJ2-7	TRBV5-1	TRBD1	CASSSGQPSSYEQYF	TGCGCCAGCAGCTCGGGACAGCCAAGCTCCTACGAGCAGTACTTC
.	TRBJ1-5	TRBV6-1	.	CASKGIDQPQHF	TGTGCCAGTAAGGGGATAGATCAGCCCCAGCATTTT
.	TRBJ2-7	TRBV6-1	.	CASSEERHNSYEQYF	TGTGCCAGCAGTGAAGAGAGACACAACTCCTACGAGCAGTACTTC
.	TRBJ2-2	TRBV29-1	TRBD2	CSATAGVRTGELFF	TGCAGCGCTACAGCGGGAGTTCGGACCGGGGAGCTGTTTTTT
.	TRBJ1-6	TRBV5-1	.	CASSRSYNSPLHF	TGCGCCAGCAGTCGGTCCTATAATTCACCCCTCCACTTT
.	TRBJ1-6	TRBV4-2	.	CASSQGTVISYNSPLHF	TGTGCCAGCAGCCAAGGGACAGTTATCTCCTATAATTCACCCCTCCACTTT
.	TRBJ1-2	TRBV7-6	.	CASSLQGRDGYTF	TGTGCCAGCAGCTTACAAGGGAGGGATGGCTACACCTTC
.	TRBJ1-2	TRBV9	TRBD1	CASSPQRTGAALPYGYTF	TGTGCCAGCAGCCCCCAAAGGACAGGGGCAGCTCTTCCCTATGGCTACACCTTC
.	TRBJ2-5	TRBV29-1	TRBD2	CSVDVTSGAGKTQYF	TGCAGCGTTGACGTGACTAGCGGGGCCGGTAAGACCCAGTACTTC
.	TRBJ1-1	TRBV5-1	TRBD1	CASSFRGQGGAFF	TGCGCCAGCAGCTTTCGGGGACAGGGTGGAGCTTTCTTT
once	TRBJ2-1	TRBV9	.	CASSGRGGNEQFF	TGTGCCAGCAGCGGGCGGGGTGGTAATGAGCAGTTCTTC
.	TRBJ1-2	TRBV7-9	.	CASSSFGASGGYTF	TGTGCCAGCAGCTCCTTTGGGGCCTCCGGTGGCTACACCTTC
.	TRBJ2-2	TRBV10-1	.	CASSDFDTGELFF	TGCGCCAGCAGTGATTTCGACACCGGGGAGCTGTTTTTT
.	TRBJ2-7	TRBV29-1	TRBD2	CSVEVGTSQPLHF	TGCAGCGTTGAAGTTGGGACTAGTCAACCCCTCCATTTC
.	TRBJ1-1	TRBV29-1	.	CSAGVATEAFF	TGCAGTGCAGGGGTGGCCACTGAAGCTTTCTTT
.	TRBJ2-5	TRBV28	TRBD2	CASNQAGEETQYF	TGTGCCAGCAATCAAGCGGGAGAGGAGACCCAGTACTTC
.	TRBJ2-1	TRBV20-1	.	CSAHLYNEQFF	TGCAGCGCCCATCTATACAATGAGCAGTTCTTC
.	TRBJ2-1	TRBV2	TRBD2	CARGTSGTHNEQFF	TGTGCCAGGGGGACTAGCGGGACCCACAATGAGCAGTTCTTC
.	TRBJ2-1	TRBV2	TRBD2	CASRATGGPFF	TGTGCCAGCAGGGCCACGGGGGGTCCGTTCTTC